This record looks at one TCR beta chain sequence and its context. Its target is not known. Clones were sequenced by immunoSEQ multiplex PCR, and TCRdb holds only the in-frame ones, with some missing. The repertoire holds 25,000 or so clones, with about 90% as singletons. V dropped 5 bases and J dropped 6 bases, with 9 bases sitting between them. The V gene's germline CDR1 is SGHTA and CDR2 FQGNSA. The CDR3 is 12 amino acids. The data were taken from a study of OX40 agonist ivuxolimab in advanced cancers. Across the whole study: Participants, around 80% male, averaged about 59 years of age, ranging from 23 to 79. Patients achieving partial responses numbered three: one hepatocellular carcinoma case and two cutaneous melanoma cases.

Study-wide findings and caveats: Among the lowest peripheral clonal expansion occurred in 0.1-3.0 mg/kg partial responders.

The rearrangement links TRBV7-2 to TRBJ2-3; perhaps TRBD2 as D (5 bases). The sample consisted of CD4+ or CD8+ T cells sorted from blood, taken in a trial of the OX40 agonist ivuxolimab. This receptor was identified in an adult with an advanced solid tumor such as melanoma, head and neck, liver or kidney cancer. The CDR3 nucleotides read TGTGCCAGCAGCCGAGCGGCGGATACGCAGTATTTT. Amino acid sequence: CASSRAADTQYF. Variable domain in full (rest from reference TRBV7-2 and TRBJ2-3): GAGVSQSPSNKVTEKGKDVELRCDPISGHTALYWYRQSLGQGLEFLIYFQGNSAPDKSGLPSDRFSAERTGGSVSTLTIQRTQQEDSAVYLCASSRAADTQYFGPGTRLTVL.